The source of this T cell receptor (beta chain) is a study of cytomegalovirus exposure and HLA in healthy donors. This clone occurred a few times. Its antigen is not known. Study outcomes and limitations: Cytomegalovirus status was reportedly diagnosed by the classifier with high specificity and sensitivity. A prior analysis recorded that most TCR beta V segments were productive about 90% or about 30% of the time.

PCR used 60 Vbeta primers and 13 Jbeta primers. The protocol was immunoSEQ multiplex PCR, while the TCRdb copy is restricted to in-frame clones and leaves out a portion. The table has about 170,000 clones, 82% seen once. The sample taken for sequencing was PBMCs. The TCR was taken from a girl aged 10-17 years in good health and CMV-seropositive.

CDR3 amino acids: CASSLVRGTLNTEAFF. The CDR3 bases are TGTGCCAGCAGCTTAGTCCGAGGCACCCTGAACACTGAAGCTTTCTTT. V and J are TRBV7-8 and TRBJ1-1; no definite D call. V was cut by 1 base and J by 0 bases, with 12 bases left in between. The CDR3 has 16 residues. Germline assignment: CDR1 SGHVS and CDR2 FQNEAQ. Full variable domain (rest looked up from reference TRBV7-8 and TRBJ1-1): GAGVSQSPRYKVAKRGQDVALRCDPISGHVSLFWYQQALGQGPEFLTYFQNEAQLDKSGLPSDRFFAERPEGSVSTLKIQRTQQEDSAVYLCASSLVRGTLNTEAFFGQGTRLTVV.